These 11 T cell receptor beta chains came from one sample sequenced in a study of neurological immune-mediated disorders. TCRdb reprocessed the 5' RACE reads with MiXCR, giving one entry per CDR3 protein. The sample consists of tens of thousands of distinct CDR3 sequences, under 13% of them appearing once. Sequenced input: PBMCs. Source of these receptors: a woman in her twenties or thirties with HTLV-1-associated myelopathy (HAM/TSP).

This clonotype came up many times. The chain recombines TRBV20-1 with TRBJ2-6; D ambiguous. The CDR3 has 15 residues. Trimming left V 0 bases short and J 1 base short, with 7 bases between. Germline assignment: CDR1 DFQATT and CDR2 SNEGSKA (reference sequence). The CDR3 sequence is CSARDLRSGANVLTF. The CDR3 nucleotides read TGCAGTGCTAGAGATCTCAGGTCTGGGGCCAACGTCCTGACTTTC.

This clonotype was counted ten times or more. The V and J genes are TRBV20-1 and TRBJ2-3, with D perhaps TRBD2 (7 bases). Trimming took 5 bases from V and 1 from J, leaving 16 bases between them. Germline loops: CDR1 DFQATT, CDR2 SNEGSKA (reference sequence). CDR3 size: 15 residues. DNA of the CDR3: TGCAGTGCTGAAGGGGGGGACTCTGGCACAGATACGCAGTATTTT. Its translation: CSAEGGDSGTDTQYF.

This clonotype appeared many times. V and J are TRBV11-1 and TRBJ2-5; 10 bases agree with TRBD2. V dropped 5 bases and J dropped 5; count of bases not matched to a gene: 14. This CDR3 spans 17 amino acids. Germline V CDR1 and CDR2: SGHAT, FQDESV (reference sequence). CDR3 protein: CASSLGGKRGGLETQYF. CDR3 coding DNA: TGTGCCAGCAGCCTCGGAGGAAAGCGGGGGGGCCTCGAGACCCAGTACTTC. The variable domain in full, completed from reference TRBV11-1 and TRBJ2-5, reads EAEVAQSPRYKITEKSQAVAFWCDPISGHATLYWYRQILGQGPELLVQFQDESVVDDSQLPKDRFSAERLKGVDSTLKIQPAELGDSAMYLCASSLGGKRGGLETQYFGPGTRLLVL.

In its sample, this clonotype was seen many times. The chain couples TRBV20-1 to TRBJ1-2, with D maybe TRBD1 (6 bases). Deletions cut 6 bases from V and 10 bases from J, with 21 bases between. Germline V gene lookup returns CDR1 DFQATT and CDR2 SNEGSKA (reference sequence). This CDR3 region has 13 residues. The CDR3: CSARTEPFWDYTF. CDR3 nucleotide sequence: TGCAGTGCCAGGACAGAACCTTTCTGGGACTACACCTTC.

Ten or more counts support this clonotype. The genes are TRBV6-5 and TRBJ1-5, with unresolved D. The CDR3 consists of 13 residues. Trimming took 0 bases from V and 3 from J, leaving 3 bases between them. Germline CDR1 is MNHEY and CDR2 is SVGAGI. The CDR3 region is CASSYSANQPQHF. The CDR3 nucleotides are TGTGCCAGCAGTTACTCAGCCAATCAGCCCCAGCATTTT.

This clonotype was recorded at least ten times. The chain is built from TRBV2 and TRBJ1-1; no firm D call. The germline V and J ends were trimmed by 3 bases and 0 bases, with 8 bases remaining between them. The CDR3 consists of 14 residues. Germline V gene sequence: CDR1 SNHLY, CDR2 FYNNEI. The CDR3 spells CASSDRRMNTEAFF. DNA of the CDR3: TGTGCCAGCAGTGATCGCAGGATGAACACTGAAGCTTTCTTT.

This clonotype appeared many times. The chain's CDR3 is CASGSTGNTGELFF. The CDR3 DNA follows: TGTGCCAGCGGTTCGACCGGTAACACCGGGGAGCTGTTTTTT. The chain joins TRBV6-2 or TRBV6-3 to TRBJ2-2; D uncertain. V lost 8 bases and J 2 bases, leaving 12 bases between the germline ends. This CDR3 is built from 14 residues. Germline V gene lookup returns CDR1 MNHEY and CDR2 SVGEGT.

This clonotype came up many times. The chain carries TRBV20-1 and TRBJ2-3; a possible D gene is TRBD2 (7 bases). The CDR3 extends over 14 amino acids. Germline lookup yields CDR1 DFQATT and CDR2 SNEGSKA (reference sequence). The germline V and J ends were trimmed by 5 bases and 2 bases, with 14 bases remaining between them. CDR3 bases: TGCAGTGCTGAGGGGGGGGGTTCCACAGATACGCAGTATTTT. This sequence encodes CSAEGGGSTDTQYF.

The sample holds many counts of this clonotype. V and J are TRBV5-1 and TRBJ2-1, with 7 bases fitting TRBD2. The CDR3 totals 15 residues. V was clipped by 5 bases and J by 8 bases; unmatched bases: 13. CDR1 and CDR2 (germline): SGHRS, YFSETQ. DNA of the CDR3: TGCGCCAGCAGTATCCCGGTCGGGGGGAACGATGAGCAGTTCTTC. Translated, it gives CASSIPVGGNDEQFF.

This clonotype was found many times. The J gene is TRBJ1-2, the V gene TRBV18; D remains ambiguous. V lost 2 bases, J lost 4 bases, and 8 bases lay in between. This CDR3 contains 13 residues. Germline lookup yields CDR1 KGHSH and CDR2 LQKENI. CDR3 amino acids: CASSPAVRYGYTF. The CDR3 nucleotides are TGTGCCAGCTCACCAGCGGTTCGCTATGGCTACACCTTC.

This clonotype was counted many times. The V gene is TRBV20-1, the J gene TRBJ2-7; TRBD2 matches at 7 bases. The CDR3 has 14 residues. Germline values: CDR1 DFQATT, CDR2 SNEGSKA (reference sequence). Losses at the gene ends were 2 bases for V and 0 bases for J; bases not matched to a gene: 4. For the CDR3, the DNA is TGCAGTGCTAGAAGCGGGGTAAGCTCCTACGAGCAGTACTTC. It yields the protein CSARSGVSSYEQYF.